The clone carrying this T cell receptor beta chain turned up a few times. Using unique molecular identifiers, the investigators prepared the TCRbeta library. TCRdb fed the PCR reads into MiXCR, producing one record per CDR3 protein. Seen here are roughly 500,000 distinct CDR3 sequences, approximately 29% observed once, and the top ten hold more than 2%. The data stem from a study of T-cell reconstitution after alpha-beta-depleted transplantation in children. Germline CDR1 and CDR2: MNHEY and SVGAGI. This CDR3 has 15 residues. After removal of 6 bases from V and 1 base from J, the junction contained 5 bases not matched to a gene.

The genes are TRBV6-5 and TRBJ2-2; 7 positions match TRBD1. This receptor was identified in a human donor who donated a stem cell graft to a child with aplastic anemia. Here the sequenced sample was PBMCs from the stem cell graft donor, taken from the stem cell graft. The CDR3 sequence: CASSYRQGNTGELFF. In nucleotides, the CDR3 is TGTGCCAGCAGCTACCGACAGGGGAACACCGGGGAGCTGTTTTTT.